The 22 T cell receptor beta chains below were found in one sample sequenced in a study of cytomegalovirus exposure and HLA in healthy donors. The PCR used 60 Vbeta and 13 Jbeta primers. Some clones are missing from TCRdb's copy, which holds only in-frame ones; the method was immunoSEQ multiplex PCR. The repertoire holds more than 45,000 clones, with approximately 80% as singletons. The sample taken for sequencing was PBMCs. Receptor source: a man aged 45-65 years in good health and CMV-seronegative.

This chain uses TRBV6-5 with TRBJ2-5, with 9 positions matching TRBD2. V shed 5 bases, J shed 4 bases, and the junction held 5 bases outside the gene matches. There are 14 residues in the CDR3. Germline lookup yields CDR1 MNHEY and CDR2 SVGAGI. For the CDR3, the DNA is TGTGCCAGCAGTCCACGTAGCGGGGGAGAGACCCAGTACTTC. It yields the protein CASSPRSGGETQYF.

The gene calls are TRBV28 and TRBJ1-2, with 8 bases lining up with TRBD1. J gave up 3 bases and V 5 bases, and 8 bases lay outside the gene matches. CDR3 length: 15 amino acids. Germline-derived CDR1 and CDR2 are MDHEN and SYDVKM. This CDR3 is CASSPGTGHDYGYTF. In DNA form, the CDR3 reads TGTGCCAGCAGTCCCGGGACAGGACACGACTATGGCTACACCTTC.

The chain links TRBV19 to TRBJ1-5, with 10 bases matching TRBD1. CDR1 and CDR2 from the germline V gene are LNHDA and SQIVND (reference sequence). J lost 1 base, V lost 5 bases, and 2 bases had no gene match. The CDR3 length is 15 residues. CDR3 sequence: CASSRDRGSNQPQHF. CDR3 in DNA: TGTGCCAGTAGTCGGGACAGGGGCAGCAATCAGCCCCAGCATTTT.

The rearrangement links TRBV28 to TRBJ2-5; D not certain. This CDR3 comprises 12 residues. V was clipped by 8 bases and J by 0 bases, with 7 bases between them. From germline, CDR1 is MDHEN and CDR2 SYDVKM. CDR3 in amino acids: CASASYQETQYF. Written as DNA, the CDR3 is TGTGCCAGCGCGTCGTACCAAGAGACCCAGTACTTC. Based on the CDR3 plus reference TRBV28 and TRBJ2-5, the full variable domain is DVKVTQSSRYLVKRTGEKVFLECVQDMDHENMFWYRQDPGLGLRLIYFSYDVKMKEKGDIPEGYSVSREKKERFSLILESASTNQTSMYLCASASYQETQYFGPGTRLLVL.

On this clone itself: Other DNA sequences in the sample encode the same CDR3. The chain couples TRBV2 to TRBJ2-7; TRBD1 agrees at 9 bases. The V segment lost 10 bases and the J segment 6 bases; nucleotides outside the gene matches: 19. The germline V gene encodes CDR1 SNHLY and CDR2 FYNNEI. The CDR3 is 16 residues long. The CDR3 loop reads CATLARTGAGRTEQYF. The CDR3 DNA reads TGTGCCACCCTAGCTCGGACAGGGGCGGGGAGGACCGAGCAGTACTTC. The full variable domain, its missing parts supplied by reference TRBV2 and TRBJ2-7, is EPEVTQTPSHQVTQMGQEVILRCVPISNHLYFYWYRQILGQKVEFLVSFYNNEISEKSEIFDDQFSVERPDGSNFTLKIRSTKLEDSAMYFCATLARTGAGRTEQYFGPGTRLTVT.

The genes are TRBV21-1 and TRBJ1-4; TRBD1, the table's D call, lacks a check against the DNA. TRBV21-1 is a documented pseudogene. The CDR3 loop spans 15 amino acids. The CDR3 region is CASSSRGTVNEKLFF. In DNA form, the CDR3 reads TGTGCCAGCAGCTCCAGGGGGACGGTTAATGAAAAACTGTTTTTT.

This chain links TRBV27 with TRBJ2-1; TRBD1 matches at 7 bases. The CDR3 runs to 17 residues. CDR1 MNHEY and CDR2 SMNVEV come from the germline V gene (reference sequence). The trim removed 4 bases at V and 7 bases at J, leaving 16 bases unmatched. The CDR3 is CASSYPSVDRVSNEQFF. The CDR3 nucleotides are TGTGCCAGCAGTTACCCCAGCGTCGACAGGGTGTCAAATGAGCAGTTCTTC.

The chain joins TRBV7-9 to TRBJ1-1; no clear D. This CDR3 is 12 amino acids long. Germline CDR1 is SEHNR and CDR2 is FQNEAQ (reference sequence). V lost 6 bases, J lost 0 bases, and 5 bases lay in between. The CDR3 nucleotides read TGTGCCAGCAGATTCATGAACACTGAAGCTTTCTTT. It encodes CASRFMNTEAFF.

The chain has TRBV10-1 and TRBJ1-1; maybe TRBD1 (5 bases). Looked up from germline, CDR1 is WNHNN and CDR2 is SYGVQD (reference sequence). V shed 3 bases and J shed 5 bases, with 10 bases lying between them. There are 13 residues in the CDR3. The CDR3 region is CASSDFGGTEAFF. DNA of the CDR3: TGCGCCAGCAGTGATTTCGGGGGGACTGAAGCTTTCTTT.

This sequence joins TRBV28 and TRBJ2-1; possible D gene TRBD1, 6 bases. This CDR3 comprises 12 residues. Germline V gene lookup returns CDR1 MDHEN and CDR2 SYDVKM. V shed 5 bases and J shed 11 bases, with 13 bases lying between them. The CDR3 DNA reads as TGTGCCAGCAGTCTGAAACAGGGAAAGCAGTTCTTC. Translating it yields CASSLKQGKQFF. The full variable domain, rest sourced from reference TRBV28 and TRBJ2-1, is DVKVTQSSRYLVKRTGEKVFLECVQDMDHENMFWYRQDPGLGLRLIYFSYDVKMKEKGDIPEGYSVSREKKERFSLILESASTNQTSMYLCASSLKQGKQFFGPGTRLTVL.

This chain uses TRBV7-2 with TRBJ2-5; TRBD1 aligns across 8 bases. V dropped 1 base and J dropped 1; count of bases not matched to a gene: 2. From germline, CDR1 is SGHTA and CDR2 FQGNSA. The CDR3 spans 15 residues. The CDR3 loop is CASSLVDRAQETQYF. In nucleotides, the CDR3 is TGTGCCAGCAGCTTAGTGGACAGGGCCCAAGAGACCCAGTACTTC. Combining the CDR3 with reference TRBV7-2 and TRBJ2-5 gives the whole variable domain GAGVSQSPSNKVTEKGKDVELRCDPISGHTALYWYRQSLGQGLEFLIYFQGNSAPDKSGLPSDRFSAERTGGSVSTLTIQRTQQEDSAVYLCASSLVDRAQETQYFGPGTRLLVL.

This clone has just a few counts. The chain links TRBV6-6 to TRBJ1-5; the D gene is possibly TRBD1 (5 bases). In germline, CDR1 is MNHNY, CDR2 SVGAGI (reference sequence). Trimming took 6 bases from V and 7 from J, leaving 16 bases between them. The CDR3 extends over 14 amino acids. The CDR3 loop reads CASSQTSGDQPQHF. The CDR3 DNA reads TGTGCCAGCAGCCAGACGAGCGGGGACCAGCCCCAGCATTTT.

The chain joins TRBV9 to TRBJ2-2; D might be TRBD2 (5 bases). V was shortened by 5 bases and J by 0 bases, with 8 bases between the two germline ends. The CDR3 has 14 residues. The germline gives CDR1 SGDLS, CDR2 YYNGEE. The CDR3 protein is CASRLDANTGELFF. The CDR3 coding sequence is TGTGCCAGCAGACTAGACGCGAACACCGGGGAGCTGTTTTTT.

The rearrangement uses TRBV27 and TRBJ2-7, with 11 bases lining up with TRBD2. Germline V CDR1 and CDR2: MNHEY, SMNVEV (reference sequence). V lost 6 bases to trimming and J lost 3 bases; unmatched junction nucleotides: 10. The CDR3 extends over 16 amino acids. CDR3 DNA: TGTGCCAGCAGGTTGGGTAGCGGGGGGGCTTTCTACGAGCAGTACTTC. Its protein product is CASRLGSGGAFYEQYF.

DNA of the CDR3: TGTGCCAGCAGCCAAGAAGTGGGGGGAGCCTACGAGCAGTACTTC. It specifies CASSQEVGGAYEQYF. This chain connects TRBV7-2 to TRBJ2-7; tentative D call: TRBD2 (6 bases). CDR1 SGHTA and CDR2 FQGNSA come from the germline V gene. V lost 5 bases, J lost 2 bases, and 16 bases lay in between. The CDR3 extends over 15 amino acids.

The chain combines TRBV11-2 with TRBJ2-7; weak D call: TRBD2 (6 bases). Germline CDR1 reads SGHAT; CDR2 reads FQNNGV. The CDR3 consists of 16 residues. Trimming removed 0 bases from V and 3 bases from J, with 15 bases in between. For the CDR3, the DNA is TGTGCCAGCAGCTTAGATCTAGCGAGTGGGTTCTACGAGCAGTACTTC. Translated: CASSLDLASGFYEQYF.

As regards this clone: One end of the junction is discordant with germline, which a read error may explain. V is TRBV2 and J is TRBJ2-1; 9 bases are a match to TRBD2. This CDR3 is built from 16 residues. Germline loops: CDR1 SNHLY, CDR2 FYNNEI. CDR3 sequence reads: CASSELGRGGVNGQFF. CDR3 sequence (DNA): TGTGCCAGCAGTGAATTGGGTCGCGGGGGGGTAAATGGGCAGTTCTTC.

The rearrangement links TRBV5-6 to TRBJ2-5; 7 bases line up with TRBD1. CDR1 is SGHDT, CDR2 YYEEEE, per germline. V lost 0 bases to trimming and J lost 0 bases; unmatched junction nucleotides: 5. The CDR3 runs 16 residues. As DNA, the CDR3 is TGTGCCAGCAGCTTGGAGGGCAGGGGGTACCAAGAGACCCAGTACTTC. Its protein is CASSLEGRGYQETQYF.

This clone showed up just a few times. In DNA, the CDR3 is TGCGCCAGCAGTTATCAGGCGAGCTCCTACAATGAGCAGTTCTTC. It is translated as CASSYQASSYNEQFF. The V and J genes are TRBV5-1 and TRBJ2-1; unclear D gene. V lost 5 bases and J lost 0, with 12 bases in between. Germline-derived CDR1 and CDR2 are SGHRS and YFSETQ. The CDR3 consists of 15 residues.

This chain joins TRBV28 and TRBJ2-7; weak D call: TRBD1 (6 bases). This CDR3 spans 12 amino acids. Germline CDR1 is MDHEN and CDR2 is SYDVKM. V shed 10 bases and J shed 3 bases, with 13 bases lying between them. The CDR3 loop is CATGTSSYEQYF. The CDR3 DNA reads TGTGCCACCGGGACATCCAGCTACGAGCAGTACTTC.

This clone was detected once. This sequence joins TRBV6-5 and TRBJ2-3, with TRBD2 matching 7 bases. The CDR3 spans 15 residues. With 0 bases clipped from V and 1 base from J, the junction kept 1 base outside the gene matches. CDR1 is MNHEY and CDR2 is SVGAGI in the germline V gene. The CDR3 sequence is CASSYSRGGTDTQYF. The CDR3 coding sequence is TGTGCCAGCAGTTACTCCCGGGGGGGCACAGATACGCAGTATTTT.

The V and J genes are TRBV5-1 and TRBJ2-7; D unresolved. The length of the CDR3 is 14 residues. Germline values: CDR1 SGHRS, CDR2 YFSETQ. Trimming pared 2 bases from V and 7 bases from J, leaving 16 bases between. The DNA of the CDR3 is TGCGCCAGCAGCTTCCCGGGTTTCTCCTCTGAGCAGTACTTC. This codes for CASSFPGFSSEQYF. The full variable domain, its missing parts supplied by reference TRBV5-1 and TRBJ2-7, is KAGVTQTPRYLIKTRGQQVTLSCSPISGHRSVSWYQQTPGQGLQFLFEYFSETQRNKGNFPGRFSGRQFSNSRSEMNVSTLELGDSALYLCASSFPGFSSEQYFGPGTRLTVT.